This TCR beta chain was sequenced in a study of blood T cell repertoires in COVID-19. On the study more broadly: The United States, Italy and Spain supplied acute and convalescent COVID-19 samples. PBMCs, B-cell-depleted T cells, or T cells were the source of the cDNA or gDNA that made up the material.

In the authors' workflow: Amplified reference gene primers provided the basis for estimating nucleated cell counts. Data came from immunoSEQ multiplex PCR; TCRdb stores just in-frame clones and leaves some out. V, J and clone size reflect that table, while D and trimming were determined from the DNA. The data hold about 63,000 clones, with 70% to 85% observed a single time. This CDR3 is 16 amino acids long. Trimming cost V 4 bases and J 1 base; bases outside gene matches: 7. Germline V gene data show CDR1 as SGHRS and CDR2 as YFSETQ. Sequenced input: peripheral blood. This clonotype originated in a human donor in a cohort sampled during active COVID-19. The V call is TRBV5-1, the J call TRBJ1-4; 7 nucleotides align to TRBD1. CDR3 in DNA: TGCGCCAGCAGCCTGGGGACAGTCCTAACTAATGAAAAACTGTTTTTT. Amino acids: CASSLGTVLTNEKLFF.